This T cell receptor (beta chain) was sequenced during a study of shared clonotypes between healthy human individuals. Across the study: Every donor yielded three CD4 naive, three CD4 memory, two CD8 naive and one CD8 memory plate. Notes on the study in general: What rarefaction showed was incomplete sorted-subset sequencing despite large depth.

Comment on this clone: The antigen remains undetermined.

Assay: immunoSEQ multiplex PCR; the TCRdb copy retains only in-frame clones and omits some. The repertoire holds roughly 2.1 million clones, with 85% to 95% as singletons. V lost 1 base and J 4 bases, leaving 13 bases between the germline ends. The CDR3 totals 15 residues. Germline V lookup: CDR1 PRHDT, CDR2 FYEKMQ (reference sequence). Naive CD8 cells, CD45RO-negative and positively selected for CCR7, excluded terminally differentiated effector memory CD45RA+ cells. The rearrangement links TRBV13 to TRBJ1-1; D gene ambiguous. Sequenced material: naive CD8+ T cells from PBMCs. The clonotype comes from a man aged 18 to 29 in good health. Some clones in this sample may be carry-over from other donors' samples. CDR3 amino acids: CASSLVPGLGTEAFF. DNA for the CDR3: TGTGCCAGCAGCTTAGTGCCGGGCTTGGGCACTGAAGCTTTCTTT.